This T cell receptor (beta chain) was captured in a study of blood T cell repertoires in COVID-19. In the original processing: From reference gene primer amplification, estimates of nucleated cell counts were derived. Clones were sequenced by immunoSEQ multiplex PCR, and TCRdb holds only the in-frame ones, with some missing. The DNA gave D and trimming, while V, J and clone size come from that table. The sample contains about 320,000 clones, 88% of which appear only once. Patients at the Seattle site were enrolled during active infection and followed longitudinally. Trimming took off 4 bases at V and 7 bases at J, with 16 bases between the two ends. This CDR3 is 14 amino acids long. Germline V CDR1 and CDR2: LNHDA, SQIVND (reference sequence).

Sequenced sample: peripheral blood. This receptor was taken from a woman in her thirties with COVID-19, enrolled during active disease. This chain joins TRBV19 and TRBJ1-2; D gene uncertain. The CDR3 DNA reads as TGTGCCAGTAGTAGCCCCCAGGCCCGGGGTGGCTACACCTTC. Amino acid sequence: CASSSPQARGGYTF.